A single sample is the source of the 31 T cell receptor beta chains below, sequenced in a study of T cells in Graves' hyperthyroidism and ophthalmopathy. There were TCR beta CDR3 regions amplified from RNA transcripts. With the HTBI primer set, the TCR CDR3 went through a first round of RT-PCR. TCRdb re-analysed the multiplex PCR reads in MiXCR, keeping a single row per CDR3 protein. The data show about 590,000 distinct CDR3 sequences, 14% seen once. The specimen was blood. All receptors derive from a woman under 30 with Graves' ophthalmopathy.

This clonotype was detected once. The chain combines TRBV19 with TRBJ1-4; 7 positions match TRBD1. CDR1 and CDR2 (germline): LNHDA, SQIVND (reference sequence). CDR3 length equals 15 residues. V lost 3 bases, J lost 4 bases, and 5 bases stayed unmatched. In nucleotides, the CDR3 is TGTGCCAGTAGTATCTTGGGACAGAATAATGAAAAACTGTTTTTT. It codes for CASSILGQNNEKLFF.

This clonotype was seen repeatedly, ten times or more. The gene calls are TRBV7-2 and TRBJ2-3; 13 nucleotides align to TRBD2. In germline, CDR1 is SGHTA, CDR2 FQGNSA. This CDR3 region has 19 residues. J was trimmed by 6 bases and V by 0 bases; bases with no gene match: 12. The CDR3 sequence is CASSLALRTSGRAADTQYF. The CDR3 DNA reads as TGTGCCAGCAGCTTAGCGCTGCGTACTAGCGGGAGGGCGGCGGATACGCAGTATTTT.

This clonotype has a count of ten or more. This chain connects TRBV24-1 to TRBJ2-1; D gene ambiguous. V dropped 5 bases and J dropped 5 bases, with 6 bases sitting between them. CDR3 length: 12 residues. CDR1 and CDR2 from the germline V gene are KGHDR and SFDVKD. CDR3 region: CATSASNNEQFF. CDR3 nucleotide sequence: TGTGCCACCAGTGCAAGTAACAATGAGCAGTTCTTC.

The chain uses TRBV27 and TRBJ2-3, with a weak D call TRBD2 (6 bases). The CDR3 spans 15 residues. V was pared by 3 bases and J by 0 bases, with 10 bases between. CDR1 MNHEY and CDR2 SMNVEV come from the germline V gene (reference sequence). CDR3 bases: TGTGCCAGCAGTTTTAGAGGGAGGAGCACAGATACGCAGTATTTT. This gives the protein CASSFRGRSTDTQYF.

This rearrangement joins TRBV7-2 to TRBJ2-7, with a weak D call TRBD2 (5 bases). CDR3 length: 15 amino acids. The germline V gene encodes CDR1 SGHTA and CDR2 FQGNSA. V was clipped by 2 bases and J by 3 bases, with 14 bases between them. The CDR3 is CASSLSGATVYEQYF. In nucleotides, the CDR3 is TGTGCCAGCAGCTTAAGCGGCGCGACTGTCTACGAGCAGTACTTC.

This clonotype was picked up many times. The chain has TRBV6-6 and TRBJ2-1; weak D call: TRBD2 (6 bases). The V and J ends lost 2 bases and 8 bases respectively, with 16 bases between them. Germline lookup yields CDR1 MNHNY and CDR2 SVGAGI (reference sequence). CDR3 size: 15 residues. The CDR3 DNA reads as TGTGCCAGCAGTTACGGGGGGACTTCCGGCGATGAGCAGTTCTTC. It translates to CASSYGGTSGDEQFF.

This clonotype was seen at least ten times. J is TRBJ2-3 and V is TRBV7-3, with a tentative D call TRBD1 (7 bases). Germline CDR1 and CDR2: SGHTA and FQGTGA. V gave up 5 bases and J gave up 6 bases, with 18 bases separating them. The CDR3 has 15 amino acids. In nucleotides, the CDR3 is TGTGCCAGCAGCCAGGGGCTAGCAGGGGGGGATACGCAGTATTTT. This codes for CASSQGLAGGDTQYF.

V gene TRBV9 combines with J gene TRBJ1-2; tentatively, D is TRBD1 (6 bases). The CDR3 spans 16 residues. V was trimmed by 0 bases and J by 3 bases, leaving 15 bases between them. Germline V CDR1 and CDR2: SGDLS, YYNGEE. The CDR3 loop is CASSVEGGGLDYGYTF. CDR3 nucleotides: TGTGCCAGCAGCGTAGAGGGGGGGGGGTTGGACTATGGCTACACCTTC.

This clonotype was recorded many times. The chain has TRBV28 and TRBJ2-1, with D perhaps matching TRBD1 (7 bases). The germline V gene has CDR1 MDHEN and CDR2 SYDVKM. Trimming removed 1 base at V and 6 bases at J, with 16 bases between. The CDR3 length is 16 residues. The CDR3 region is CASSLLSGGPLNEQFF. DNA for the CDR3: TGTGCCAGCAGTTTATTATCAGGGGGGCCGCTCAATGAGCAGTTCTTC.

The chain has TRBV30 and TRBJ2-3; the D is unclear. V was pared by 4 bases and J by 0 bases, with 11 bases between. From germline, CDR1 is GTSNPN and CDR2 SVGIG (reference sequence). This CDR3 has 14 residues. The CDR3 bases are TGTGCCTGGATGAAGGAAACTAGCACAGATACGCAGTATTTT. Residues: CAWMKETSTDTQYF.

This clonotype was seen repeatedly, ten times or more. The rearrangement uses TRBV10-3 and TRBJ2-7, with 9 bases fitting TRBD1. This CDR3 comprises 13 residues. With 6 bases clipped from V and 7 bases from J, the junction kept 7 bases outside the gene matches. Germline assignment: CDR1 ENHRY and CDR2 SYGVKD. The CDR3 region is CAISPGTGPEQYF. The CDR3 DNA follows: TGTGCCATCAGCCCCGGGACAGGGCCTGAGCAGTACTTC.

This clonotype was detected ten times or more. This sequence joins TRBV6-1 and TRBJ2-3; 8 nucleotides agree with TRBD2. V lost 3 bases, J lost 6 bases, and 8 bases stayed unmatched. CDR1 is MNHNS and CDR2 is SASEGT in the germline V gene. This CDR3 region has 15 residues. The CDR3 DNA sequence: TGTGCCAGCAGTGACACCGCGGGAGGAAGGGATACGCAGTATTTT. Its translation: CASSDTAGGRDTQYF.

The genes are TRBV3-1 and TRBJ1-1, with 7 bases matching TRBD1. The CDR3 loop spans 15 amino acids. With V trimmed by 4 bases and J by 3 bases, 8 bases remained unmatched. Germline CDR1 reads LGHDT; CDR2 reads YNNKEL (reference sequence). The CDR3 nucleotides are TGTGCCAGCAGCCGCACAGGGGAGGTTGACACTGAAGCTTTCTTT. As protein: CASSRTGEVDTEAFF.

Here the CDR3 DNA reads TGTGCCAGCCGGACAGGAGCCACTGAAGCTTTCTTT. Its translation is CASRTGATEAFF. The chain is built from TRBV3-1 and TRBJ1-1, with 7 nucleotides matching TRBD1. The CDR3 runs to 12 residues. The V gene end was trimmed by 8 bases and the J gene end by 4 bases; junction bases not matched to a gene: 4. CDR1 is LGHDT, CDR2 YNNKEL, per germline (reference sequence).

The V and J genes are TRBV4-1 and TRBJ2-2; TRBD2 agrees at 8 bases. In germline, CDR1 is MGHRA, CDR2 YSYEKL. V was clipped by 0 bases and J by 4 bases; unmatched bases: 7. The CDR3 consists of 17 residues. The DNA of the CDR3 is TGCGCCAGCAGCCAAGAGAAGCGGGAGAAGTTCACCGGGGAGCTGTTTTTT. This translates into CASSQEKREKFTGELFF.

Worth noting for this clonotype: The CDR3 carries no conserved terminal phenylalanine or tryptophan, so it likely arises from a read error. The chain links TRBV20-1 to TRBJ2-3; TRBD2 matches at 10 bases. CDR3 length: 15 amino acids. The V gene's germline CDR1 is DFQATT and CDR2 SNEGSKA (reference sequence). The ends lost 5 bases at V and 0 bases at J; junction bases unmatched: 5. CDR3 bases: TGCAGTGCTTCCGGGACTAGCGCAAGCACAGATACGCAGTATTTA. Its protein product is CSASGTSASTDTQYL.

The V call is TRBV4-2, the J call TRBJ2-3, with D maybe TRBD2 (7 bases). The CDR3 length is 16 residues. Trimming stripped 4 bases from V and 7 bases from J, with 21 bases between. Germline V gene sequence: CDR1 LGHNA, CDR2 YNFKEQ. The CDR3 sequence: CASSRGGLSLHYTQYF. The CDR3 DNA reads as TGTGCCAGCAGCCGAGGGGGACTATCCCTACACTATACGCAGTATTTT.

This clonotype was counted at least ten times. The rearrangement joins TRBV28 to TRBJ2-3; D unresolved. The CDR3 loop spans 15 amino acids. Germline V lookup: CDR1 MDHEN, CDR2 SYDVKM. The V gene lost 1 base and the J gene lost 2 bases, with 10 bases spanning the gap. The CDR3 is CASSLSPGNTDTQYF. CDR3 nucleotide sequence: TGTGCCAGCAGTTTATCCCCTGGCAACACAGATACGCAGTATTTT.

The chain links TRBV19 to TRBJ1-1, with TRBD1 matching over 9 bases. V was pared by 3 bases and J by 1 base, with 0 bases of the junction left unmatched. Germline values: CDR1 LNHDA, CDR2 SQIVND (reference sequence). The CDR3 loop spans 14 amino acids. CDR3 DNA: TGTGCCAGTAGTATGGGACAGGGGAACACTGAAGCTTTCTTT. This encodes CASSMGQGNTEAFF.

This clonotype was counted a few times. The gene calls are TRBV6-5 and TRBJ1-5; D possibly corresponds to TRBD1 (6 bases). CDR1 and CDR2 (germline): MNHEY, SVGAGI. The V gene lost 2 bases and the J gene lost 5 bases, with 10 bases spanning the gap. This CDR3 is built from 14 residues. The CDR3 DNA follows: TGTGCCAGCAGTTACGGGGGGCCCGATCAGCCCCAGCATTTT. Protein product: CASSYGGPDQPQHF.

Ten or more counts support this clonotype. The chain couples TRBV6-1 to TRBJ2-1; the D is unclear. V lost 5 bases and J 3 bases, leaving 11 bases between the germline ends. Germline values: CDR1 MNHNS, CDR2 SASEGT. The CDR3 is 14 amino acids. The CDR3: CASSLSEHYNEQFF. CDR3 DNA: TGTGCCAGCAGTTTGAGTGAACACTACAATGAGCAGTTCTTC.

This clonotype was counted at least ten times. This chain joins TRBV20-1 and TRBJ1-1, with D perhaps matching TRBD1 (5 bases). Trimming pared 4 bases from V and 1 base from J, leaving 13 bases between. Germline lookup yields CDR1 DFQATT and CDR2 SNEGSKA (reference sequence). This CDR3 comprises 14 residues. CDR3 sequence reads: CSATALGGNTEAFF. The CDR3 DNA sequence: TGCAGTGCTACGGCCCTGGGGGGGAACACTGAAGCTTTCTTT.

This clonotype came up many times. The J gene is TRBJ1-2, the V gene TRBV12-3 or TRBV12-4; D unclear. This CDR3 contains 14 residues. Trimming stripped 5 bases from V and 5 bases from J, with 15 bases between. CDR3 sequence: CASSLHNRLYGYTF. In DNA form, the CDR3 reads TGTGCCAGCAGTCTCCACAATCGCTTATATGGCTACACCTTC.

This clonotype was seen at least ten times. The chain uses TRBV28 and TRBJ2-7; 7 bases are shared with TRBD1. CDR1 is MDHEN, CDR2 SYDVKM, per germline. V was clipped by 2 bases and J by 2 bases; unmatched bases: 9. This CDR3 region has 16 residues. CDR3 region: CASSLGPRGNPYEQYF. CDR3 sequence (DNA): TGTGCCAGCAGTTTAGGCCCCAGGGGGAACCCCTACGAGCAGTACTTC.

This chain uses TRBV6-2 or TRBV6-3 with TRBJ2-1; 9 bases match TRBD1. The CDR3 consists of 15 residues. V trimming: 8 bases; J trimming: 3 bases; junction bases outside the gene matches: 8. Germline CDR1 is MNHEY and CDR2 is SVGEGT. CDR3 sequence reads: CASLEGQGFYNEQFF. CDR3 bases: TGTGCCAGCCTAGAGGGACAGGGTTTCTACAATGAGCAGTTCTTC.

The chain combines TRBV30 with TRBJ1-1; 12 nucleotides align to TRBD1. The V gene end was trimmed by 1 base and the J gene end by 1 base; junction bases not matched to a gene: 4. This CDR3 has 16 residues. Germline lookup yields CDR1 GTSNPN and CDR2 SVGIG (reference sequence). Written as DNA, the CDR3 is TGTGCCTGGAGTGAGGGGACAGGGGGCCCGAACACTGAAGCTTTCTTT. Its translation: CAWSEGTGGPNTEAFF.

This clonotype occurred many times. The chain has TRBV19 and TRBJ2-5; 9 positions match TRBD2. Germline assignment: CDR1 LNHDA and CDR2 SQIVND (reference sequence). There are 18 residues in the CDR3. The V gene end was trimmed by 3 bases and the J gene end by 2 bases; junction bases not matched to a gene: 13. The CDR3 sequence: CASSIVERAGGPQETQYF. The CDR3, as DNA: TGTGCCAGTAGTATCGTGGAGCGGGCGGGAGGGCCGCAAGAGACCCAGTACTTC. Full variable domain (remainder filled in from reference TRBV19 and TRBJ2-5): DGGITQSPKYLFRKEGQNVTLSCEQNLNHDAMYWYRQDPGQGLRLIYYSQIVNDFQKGDIAEGYSVSREKKESFPLTVTSAQKNPTAFYLCASSIVERAGGPQETQYFGPGTRLLVL.

CDR3: CASSSPERAWDAEAFF. The CDR3 DNA reads TGTGCCAGCAGCTCCCCCGAAAGGGCTTGGGACGCTGAAGCTTTCTTT. The chain recombines TRBV7-9 with TRBJ1-1; D might be TRBD1 (5 bases). This CDR3 comprises 16 residues. Germline CDR1 and CDR2: SEHNR and FQNEAQ (reference sequence). The ends were cut back, 4 bases at V and 6 bases at J, with 21 bases in the middle.

This clonotype has at least ten counts. The rearrangement links TRBV19 to TRBJ2-1, with 12 bases aligning to TRBD2. Trimming at V came to 9 bases and at J to 7 bases, leaving 13 bases not matched to a gene. The CDR3 is 16 amino acids. Germline CDR1 and CDR2: LNHDA and SQIVND (reference sequence). The DNA for the CDR3 is TGTGCCAGGAAACCGACTAGCGGGAGATGTGAGAATGAGCAGTTCTTC. The encoded protein is CARKPTSGRCENEQFF. The variable domain in full, completed from reference TRBV19 and TRBJ2-1, reads DGGITQSPKYLFRKEGQNVTLSCEQNLNHDAMYWYRQDPGQGLRLIYYSQIVNDFQKGDIAEGYSVSREKKESFPLTVTSAQKNPTAFYLCARKPTSGRCENEQFFGPGTRLTVL.

The table lists this clonotype with a count of one. V and J are TRBV7-6 and TRBJ2-1; 7 bases fit TRBD2. The length of the CDR3 is 14 residues. From germline, CDR1 is SGHVS and CDR2 FNYEAQ. V trimming: 3 bases; J trimming: 8 bases; junction bases outside the gene matches: 7. The CDR3 DNA sequence: TGTGCCAGCAGCTTGCGGCGGGAGTTCGATGAGCAGTTCTTC. Translation: CASSLRREFDEQFF. Full variable domain (rest looked up from reference TRBV7-6 and TRBJ2-1): GAGVSQSPRYKVTKRGQDVALRCDPISGHVSLYWYRQALGQGPEFLTYFNYEAQQDKSGLPNDRFSAERPEGSISTLTIQRTEQRDSAMYRCASSLRREFDEQFFGPGTRLTVL.

This clonotype was recorded at least ten times. The V and J genes are TRBV2 and TRBJ2-7, with D uncertain. V was trimmed by 7 bases and J by 5 bases, leaving 9 bases between them. Germline V CDR1 and CDR2: SNHLY, FYNNEI. The length of the CDR3 is 11 residues. The CDR3 region has the DNA TGTGCCAGCAACCCCGTCCACGAGCAGTACTTC. Protein: CASNPVHEQYF.